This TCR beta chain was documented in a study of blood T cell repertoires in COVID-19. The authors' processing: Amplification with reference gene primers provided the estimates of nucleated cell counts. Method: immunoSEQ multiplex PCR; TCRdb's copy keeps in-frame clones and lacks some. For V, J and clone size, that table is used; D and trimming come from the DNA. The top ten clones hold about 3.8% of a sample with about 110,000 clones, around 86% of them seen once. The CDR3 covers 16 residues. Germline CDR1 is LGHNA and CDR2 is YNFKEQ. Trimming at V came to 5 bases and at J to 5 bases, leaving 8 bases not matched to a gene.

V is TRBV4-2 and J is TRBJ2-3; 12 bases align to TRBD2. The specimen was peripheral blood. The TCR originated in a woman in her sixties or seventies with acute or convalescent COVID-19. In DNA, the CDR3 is TGTGCCAGCAGCGGAACCGGGACTAGCGGGTTAGATACGCAGTATTTT. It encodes CASSGTGTSGLDTQYF.